Presented here are 24 T cell receptor beta chains from one specimen sequenced in a study of blood T cell repertoires in COVID-19. The assay was immunoSEQ multiplex PCR, and TCRdb's table has in-frame clones only and misses some. This sample has about 150,000 clones, with about 80% found just once. The sequencing sample was made of peripheral blood. The receptor source for this set is a woman aged 60-75 years with acute or convalescent COVID-19.

V gene TRBV5-4 combines with J gene TRBJ2-7; D is perhaps TRBD1 (5 bases). Germline V gives CDR1 SGHNT, CDR2 YYREEE (reference sequence). Trimming cost V 0 bases and J 2 bases, with 9 bases left between them. The CDR3 extends over 14 amino acids. CDR3 sequence (DNA): TGTGCCAGCAGCTTGGACCAGGGCCCCTACGAGCAGTACTTC. It codes for CASSLDQGPYEQYF.

The chain has TRBV6-5 and TRBJ2-1, with 12 bases identical to TRBD2. The CDR3 is 13 amino acids. The germline V gene has CDR1 MNHEY and CDR2 SVGAGI. Germline trimming cut 7 bases from V and 9 bases from J; bases unmatched to any gene: 4. The CDR3 spells CASTVTSGGEQFF. CDR3 nucleotides: TGTGCCAGCACCGTGACTAGCGGGGGTGAGCAGTTCTTC.

V is TRBV10-1 and J is TRBJ2-7; perhaps TRBD2 as D (7 bases). The germline V gene encodes CDR1 WNHNN and CDR2 SYGVQD (reference sequence). Trimming removed 8 bases from V and 0 bases from J, with 17 bases in between. The CDR3 sequence is 15 residues long. CDR3 loop: CASRGAGHYSYEQYV. The CDR3, as DNA: TGCGCCAGCCGTGGAGCGGGACACTACTCCTACGAGCAGTACGTC.

The chain joins TRBV15 to TRBJ1-5; D is unresolved. Trimming took 0 bases from V and 6 from J, leaving 12 bases between them. Germline V gives CDR1 LNHNV, CDR2 YYDKDF (reference sequence). This CDR3 has 15 amino acids. The CDR3 reads CATSRDREGSQPQHF. In DNA, the CDR3 is TGTGCCACCAGCAGAGATCGCGAGGGTAGTCAGCCCCAGCATTTT. The complete variable domain, with remaining parts taken from reference TRBV15 and TRBJ1-5, reads DAMVIQNPRYQVTQFGKPVTLSCSQTLNHNVMYWYQQKSSQAPKLLFHYYDKDFNNEADTPDNFQSRRPNTSFCFLDIRSPGLGDTAMYLCATSRDREGSQPQHFGDGTRLSIL.

This chain links TRBV2 with TRBJ2-7; 8 positions match TRBD1. The length of the CDR3 is 14 residues. CDR1 is SNHLY and CDR2 is FYNNEI in the germline V gene. V was pared by 1 base and J by 6 bases, with 5 bases of the junction left unmatched. This chain's CDR3 is CASSEVTGAPEQYF. CDR3 sequence (DNA): TGTGCCAGCAGTGAAGTGACAGGGGCTCCCGAGCAGTACTTC. Looking up the rest from reference TRBV2 and TRBJ2-7 gives the full variable domain: EPEVTQTPSHQVTQMGQEVILRCVPISNHLYFYWYRQILGQKVEFLVSFYNNEISEKSEIFDDQFSVERPDGSNFTLKIRSTKLEDSAMYFCASSEVTGAPEQYFGPGTRLTVT.

This chain joins TRBV2 and TRBJ2-5; possible D gene TRBD2, 5 bases. Germline assignment: CDR1 SNHLY and CDR2 FYNNEI. The CDR3 runs 14 residues. Trimming removed 3 bases at V and 1 base at J, with 9 bases between. As DNA, the CDR3 is TGTGCCAGCAGTGAGGCTAGCTCCCAAGAGACCCAGTACTTC. It specifies CASSEASSQETQYF.

The J gene is TRBJ1-5, the V gene TRBV9; possible D gene TRBD1, 5 bases. Germline V gene sequence: CDR1 SGDLS, CDR2 YYNGEE. V lost 0 bases, J lost 0 bases, and 13 bases lay in between. This CDR3 region has 17 residues. The CDR3 here is CASSVEGLPTSNQPQHF. CDR3 nucleotide sequence: TGTGCCAGCAGCGTAGAGGGACTCCCGACTAGCAATCAGCCCCAGCATTTT.

V and J are TRBV20-1 and TRBJ2-4, with no clear D. Trimming removed 3 bases from V and 0 bases from J, with 12 bases in between. The CDR3 runs to 15 residues. Germline V gives CDR1 DFQATT, CDR2 SNEGSKA (reference sequence). This CDR3 reads CSASEQLLAKNIQYF. Written as DNA, the CDR3 is TGCAGTGCTAGTGAACAGCTACTAGCCAAAAACATTCAGTACTTC.

The chain couples TRBV19 to TRBJ1-5, with D possibly being TRBD1 (5 bases). V was trimmed by 3 bases and J by 6 bases, leaving 12 bases between them. The germline V gene has CDR1 LNHDA and CDR2 SQIVND (reference sequence). The CDR3 covers 14 residues. Here the CDR3 reads CASSMWGGSQPQHF. DNA for the CDR3: TGTGCCAGTAGTATGTGGGGGGGAAGTCAGCCCCAGCATTTT.

The chain has TRBV7-3 and TRBJ2-1, with TRBD2 matching over 15 bases. The CDR3 is 17 residues long. The junction had 5 bases not matched to a gene; V was cut back by 5 bases and J by 3 bases. CDR1 is SGHTA, CDR2 FQGTGA, per germline. CDR3 bases: TGTGCCAGCAGCCCCCAGGGACTAGCGGGGGGCTACAATGAGCAGTTCTTC. It yields the protein CASSPQGLAGGYNEQFF.

This clone was seen at least ten times. This chain's CDR3 is CASSQLHWGHYNEQFF. Here the CDR3 DNA reads TGTGCCAGCAGCCAGTTACATTGGGGGCACTACAATGAGCAGTTCTTC. The V gene is TRBV14, the J gene TRBJ2-1, with TRBD1 as a possible D gene (6 bases). This CDR3 is built from 16 residues. Germline V lookup: CDR1 SGHDN, CDR2 FVKESK. V shed 3 bases and J shed 3 bases, with 15 bases lying between them. Combining the CDR3 with reference TRBV14 and TRBJ2-1 gives the whole variable domain EAGVTQFPSHSVIEKGQTVTLRCDPISGHDNLYWYRRVMGKEIKFLLHFVKESKQDESGMPNNRFLAERTGGTYSTLKVQPAELEDSGVYFCASSQLHWGHYNEQFFGPGTRLTVL.

The rearrangement joins TRBV6-5 to TRBJ1-2; 7 positions match TRBD1. The J segment lost 4 bases and the V segment lost 8 bases, leaving 13 bases of the junction unmatched. This CDR3 spans 15 amino acids. Germline V gene sequence: CDR1 MNHEY, CDR2 SVGAGI. The CDR3 nucleotides read TGTGCCAGCCGGTTGGCGGGCAGGGGGTCCTATGGCTACACCTTC. Translated, it gives CASRLAGRGSYGYTF.

This chain links TRBV30 with TRBJ2-4, with 9 positions matching TRBD1. The germline V gene has CDR1 GTSNPN and CDR2 SVGIG (reference sequence). The trim removed 1 base at V and 9 bases at J, leaving 1 base unmatched. There are 12 residues in the CDR3. This CDR3 reads CAWSGTGVIQYF. The CDR3 region has the DNA TGTGCCTGGAGTGGGACAGGGGTCATTCAGTACTTC.

The CDR3 loop reads CASSLGQAGDEQFF. For the CDR3, the DNA is TGTGCCAGCAGCCTCGGACAGGCCGGCGATGAGCAGTTCTTC. This chain connects TRBV5-8 to TRBJ2-1, with TRBD1 matching over 7 bases. V was pared by 4 bases and J by 8 bases, with 9 bases of the junction left unmatched. This CDR3 is built from 14 residues. The germline CDR1 and CDR2 sequences are SGHTS and YDEGEE.

The V gene is TRBV7-9, the J gene TRBJ2-2, with 10 bases that match TRBD1. With 5 bases clipped from V and 4 bases from J, the junction kept 7 bases outside the gene matches. CDR1 is SEHNR and CDR2 is FQNEAQ in the germline V gene (reference sequence). CDR3 length: 16 amino acids. CDR3 DNA sequence: TGTGCCAGCAGCCCGGGACAGGGGACGACCACCGGGGAGCTGTTTTTT. This encodes CASSPGQGTTTGELFF.

The rearrangement uses TRBV6-5 and TRBJ1-1; D ambiguous. Germline CDR1 MNHEY, CDR2 SVGAGI. This CDR3 is built from 14 residues. Trimming removed 2 bases at V and 3 bases at J, with 10 bases between. The CDR3 DNA is TGTGCCAGCAGTTACGGAGGACTGTACACTGAAGCTTTCTTT. It specifies CASSYGGLYTEAFF.

The V call is TRBV28, the J call TRBJ2-5; 11 bases fit TRBD2. Germline V lookup: CDR1 MDHEN, CDR2 SYDVKM. The V segment lost 4 bases and the J segment 4 bases; nucleotides outside the gene matches: 17. The CDR3 extends over 19 amino acids. DNA for the CDR3: TGTGCCAGCAGTTCGTACCCTAGCGGGGGGCTCTTTTTAAGAGAGACCCAGTACTTC. Its protein is CASSSYPSGGLFLRETQYF.

The rearrangement uses TRBV27 and TRBJ1-1; 9 nucleotides agree with TRBD1. The V gene end was trimmed by 5 bases and the J gene end by 5 bases; junction bases not matched to a gene: 12. This CDR3 spans 16 amino acids. The germline V gene has CDR1 MNHEY and CDR2 SMNVEV (reference sequence). CDR3 amino acids: CASSPDRGRGRTEAFF. CDR3 coding DNA: TGTGCCAGCAGTCCGGACAGGGGTCGGGGGCGGACTGAAGCTTTCTTT.

The rearrangement joins TRBV4-1 to TRBJ1-3; D is uncertain. CDR3 size: 17 residues. In germline, CDR1 is MGHRA, CDR2 YSYEKL. V gave up 1 base and J gave up 2 bases, with 15 bases separating them. CDR3 protein: CASSQAPSPGAGNTIYF. The CDR3 region has the DNA TGCGCCAGCAGCCAAGCCCCAAGCCCGGGAGCTGGAAACACCATATATTTT.

The V gene is TRBV28, the J gene TRBJ2-1, with D possibly being TRBD2 (5 bases). Per the germline V gene, CDR1 is MDHEN and CDR2 is SYDVKM. Trimming took 6 bases from V and 5 from J, leaving 8 bases between them. The CDR3 contains 12 residues. CDR3 in amino acids: CASRTGNNEQFF. DNA of the CDR3: TGTGCCAGCAGAACCGGGAACAATGAGCAGTTCTTC.

The V gene is TRBV4-1, the J gene TRBJ1-5, with D tentatively TRBD1 (5 bases). This CDR3 comprises 14 residues. Trimming took 4 bases from V and 6 from J, leaving 13 bases between them. Germline assignment: CDR1 MGHRA and CDR2 YSYEKL. The CDR3 nucleotides read TGCGCCAGCAGCCTGGTGGGGCGCGGTCAGCCCCAGCATTTT. As protein: CASSLVGRGQPQHF.

This clone showed up just a few times. The chain is built from TRBV11-2 and TRBJ2-1; 8 bases map to TRBD2. Trimming removed 1 base from V and 8 bases from J; junction bases left unmatched: 10. Germline V gene lookup returns CDR1 SGHAT and CDR2 FQNNGV. The CDR3 is 16 amino acids. The CDR3 loop is CASSLVRLAQSDEQFF. CDR3 sequence (DNA): TGTGCCAGCAGCTTAGTAAGACTAGCGCAATCGGATGAGCAGTTCTTC.

CDR3 nucleotide sequence: TGTGCCAGCAGAGAGGGGGCTCCTTTCACTGAGCAGTTCTTC. Its translation is CASREGAPFTEQFF. This sequence joins TRBV2 and TRBJ2-1, with TRBD1 matching 7 bases. The CDR3 extends over 14 amino acids. The trim removed 6 bases at V and 9 bases at J, leaving 11 bases unmatched. Germline assignment: CDR1 SNHLY and CDR2 FYNNEI.

The chain employs TRBV6-5 and TRBJ1-2, with 10 positions matching TRBD1. V was pared by 10 bases and J by 6 bases, with 11 bases of the junction left unmatched. This CDR3 contains 14 residues. CDR1 is MNHEY and CDR2 is SVGAGI in the germline V gene. CDR3 amino acids: CATLAGTGVHGYTF. As DNA, the CDR3 is TGTGCCACTCTAGCCGGGACAGGGGTCCATGGCTACACCTTC.